This TCR beta chain was documented in a study of T-cell memory formation after mild COVID-19. Germline V gene data show CDR1 as MNHEY and CDR2 as SVGAGI. The V and J ends lost 0 bases and 4 bases respectively, with 12 bases between them. This CDR3 is built from 15 residues. Only a few counts were recorded for this clonotype. 5'RACE with constant-segment primers yielded barcoded, UMI-tagged TCR alpha and TCR beta cDNA libraries. TCRdb reprocessed the 5' RACE reads with MiXCR, giving one entry per CDR3 protein. The sample has fewer than 500,000 distinct CDR3 sequences; roughly 25% are singletons. This chain connects TRBV6-5 to TRBJ1-2; D is possibly TRBD1 (5 bases). The material sequenced was PBMCs or a T cell subset sorted from them (not recorded which). The sequence derives from an adult woman who had mild COVID-19 (a few samples of this study predate the infection). Cell type and time point are not known. The CDR3 sequence is CASSYSGKTVYGYTF. The CDR3, as DNA: TGTGCCAGCAGTTACTCAGGGAAGACAGTCTATGGCTACACCTTC.